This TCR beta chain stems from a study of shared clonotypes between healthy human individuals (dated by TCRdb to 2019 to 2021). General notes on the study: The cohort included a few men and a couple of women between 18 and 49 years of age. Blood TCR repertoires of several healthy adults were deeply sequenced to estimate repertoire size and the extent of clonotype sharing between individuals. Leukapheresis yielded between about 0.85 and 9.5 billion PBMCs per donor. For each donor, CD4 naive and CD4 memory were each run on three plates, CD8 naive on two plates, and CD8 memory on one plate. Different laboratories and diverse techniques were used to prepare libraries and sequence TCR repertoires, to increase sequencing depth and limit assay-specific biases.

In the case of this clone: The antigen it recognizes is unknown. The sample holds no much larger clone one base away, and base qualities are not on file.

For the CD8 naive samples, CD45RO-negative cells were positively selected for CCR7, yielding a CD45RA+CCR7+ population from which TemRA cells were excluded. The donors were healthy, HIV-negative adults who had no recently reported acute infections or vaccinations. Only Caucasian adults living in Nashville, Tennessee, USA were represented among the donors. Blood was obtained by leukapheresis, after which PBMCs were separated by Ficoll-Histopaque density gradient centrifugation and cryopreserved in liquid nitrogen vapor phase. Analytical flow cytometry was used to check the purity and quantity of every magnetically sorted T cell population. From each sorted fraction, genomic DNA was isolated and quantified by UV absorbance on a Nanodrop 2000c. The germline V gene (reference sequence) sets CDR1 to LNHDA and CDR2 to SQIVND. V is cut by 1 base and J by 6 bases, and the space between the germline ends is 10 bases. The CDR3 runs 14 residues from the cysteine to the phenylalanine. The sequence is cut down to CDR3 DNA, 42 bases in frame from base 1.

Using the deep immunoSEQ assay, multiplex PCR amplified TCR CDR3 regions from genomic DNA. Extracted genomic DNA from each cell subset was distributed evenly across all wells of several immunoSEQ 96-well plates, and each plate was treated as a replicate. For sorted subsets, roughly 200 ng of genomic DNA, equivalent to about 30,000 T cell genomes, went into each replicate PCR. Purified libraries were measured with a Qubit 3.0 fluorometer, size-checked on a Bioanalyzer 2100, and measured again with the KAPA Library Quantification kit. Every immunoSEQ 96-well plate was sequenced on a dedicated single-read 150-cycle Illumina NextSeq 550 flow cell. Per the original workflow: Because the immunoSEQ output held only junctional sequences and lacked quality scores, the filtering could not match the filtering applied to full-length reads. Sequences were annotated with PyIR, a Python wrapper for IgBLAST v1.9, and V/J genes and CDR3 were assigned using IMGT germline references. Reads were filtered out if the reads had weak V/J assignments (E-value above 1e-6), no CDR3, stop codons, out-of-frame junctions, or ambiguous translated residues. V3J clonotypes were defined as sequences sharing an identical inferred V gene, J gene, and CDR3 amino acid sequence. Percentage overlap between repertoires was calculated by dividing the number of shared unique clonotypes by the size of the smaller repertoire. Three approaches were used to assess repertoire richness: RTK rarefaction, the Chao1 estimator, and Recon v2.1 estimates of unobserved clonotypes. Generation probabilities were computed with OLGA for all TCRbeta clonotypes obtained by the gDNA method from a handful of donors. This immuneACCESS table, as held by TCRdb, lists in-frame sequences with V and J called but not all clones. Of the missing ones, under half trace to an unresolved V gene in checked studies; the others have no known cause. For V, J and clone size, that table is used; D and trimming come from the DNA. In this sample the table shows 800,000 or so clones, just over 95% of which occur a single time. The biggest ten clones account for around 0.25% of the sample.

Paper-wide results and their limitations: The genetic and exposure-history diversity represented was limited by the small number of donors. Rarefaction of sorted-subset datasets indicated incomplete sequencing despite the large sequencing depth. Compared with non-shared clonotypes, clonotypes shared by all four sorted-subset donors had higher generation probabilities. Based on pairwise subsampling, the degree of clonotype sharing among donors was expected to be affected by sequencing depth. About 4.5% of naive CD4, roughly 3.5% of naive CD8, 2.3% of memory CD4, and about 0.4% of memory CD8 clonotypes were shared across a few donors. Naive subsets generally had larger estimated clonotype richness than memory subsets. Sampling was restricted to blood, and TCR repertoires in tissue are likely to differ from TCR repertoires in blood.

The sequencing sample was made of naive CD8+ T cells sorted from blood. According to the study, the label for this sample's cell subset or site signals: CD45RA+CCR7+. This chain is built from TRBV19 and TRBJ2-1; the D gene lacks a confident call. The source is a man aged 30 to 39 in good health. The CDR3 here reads CASSIVRVSNEQFF. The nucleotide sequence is TGTGCCAGTAGTATAGTACGGGTCTCCAATGAGCAGTTCTTC.